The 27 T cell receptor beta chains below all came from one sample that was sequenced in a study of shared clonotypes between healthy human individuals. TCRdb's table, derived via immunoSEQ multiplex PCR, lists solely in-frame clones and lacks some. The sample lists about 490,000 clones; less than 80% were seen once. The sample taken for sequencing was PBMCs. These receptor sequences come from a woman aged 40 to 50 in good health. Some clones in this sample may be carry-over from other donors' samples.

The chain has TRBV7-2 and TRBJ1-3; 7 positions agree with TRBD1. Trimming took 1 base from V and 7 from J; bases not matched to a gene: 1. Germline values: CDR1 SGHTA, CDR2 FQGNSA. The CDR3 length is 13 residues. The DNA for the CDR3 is TGTGCCAGCAGCTTAGGACAGGGCAACACCATATATTTT. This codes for CASSLGQGNTIYF.

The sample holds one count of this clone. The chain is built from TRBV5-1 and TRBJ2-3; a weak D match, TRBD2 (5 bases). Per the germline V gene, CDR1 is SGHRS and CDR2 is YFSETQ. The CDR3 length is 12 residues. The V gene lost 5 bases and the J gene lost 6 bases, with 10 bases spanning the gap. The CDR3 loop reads CASRRSGDTQYF. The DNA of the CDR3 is TGCGCCAGCAGGCGCTCGGGGGATACGCAGTATTTT.

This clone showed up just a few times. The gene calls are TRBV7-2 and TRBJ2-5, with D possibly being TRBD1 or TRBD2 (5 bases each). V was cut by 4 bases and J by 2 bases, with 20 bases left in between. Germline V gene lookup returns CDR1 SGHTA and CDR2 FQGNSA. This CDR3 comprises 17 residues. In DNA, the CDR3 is TGTGCCAGCAGCTCCCCCCGGGGACGGAGTTTTCAAGAGACCCAGTACTTC. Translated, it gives CASSSPRGRSFQETQYF. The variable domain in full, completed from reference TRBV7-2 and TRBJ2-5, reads GAGVSQSPSNKVTEKGKDVELRCDPISGHTALYWYRQSLGQGLEFLIYFQGNSAPDKSGLPSDRFSAERTGGSVSTLTIQRTQQEDSAVYLCASSSPRGRSFQETQYFGPGTRLLVL.

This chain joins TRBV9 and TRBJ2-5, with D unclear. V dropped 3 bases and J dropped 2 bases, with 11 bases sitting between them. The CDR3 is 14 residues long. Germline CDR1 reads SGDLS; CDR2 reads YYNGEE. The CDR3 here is CASSGGWAQETQYF. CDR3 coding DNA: TGTGCCAGCAGCGGGGGTTGGGCGCAAGAGACCCAGTACTTC.

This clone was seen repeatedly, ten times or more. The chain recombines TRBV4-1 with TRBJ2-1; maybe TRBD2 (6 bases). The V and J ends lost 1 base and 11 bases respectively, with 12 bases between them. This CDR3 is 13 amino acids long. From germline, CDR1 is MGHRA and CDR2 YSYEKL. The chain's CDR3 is CASSQAEAGKQFF. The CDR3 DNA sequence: TGCGCCAGCAGCCAAGCGGAAGCGGGTAAGCAGTTCTTC.

The CDR3 spells CASSEVGPLAEAFF. DNA for the CDR3: TGTGCCAGCAGTGAAGTTGGCCCTCTAGCTGAAGCTTTCTTT. The chain combines TRBV6-1 with TRBJ1-1; no clear D. This CDR3 contains 14 residues. Germline CDR1 reads MNHNS; CDR2 reads SASEGT. The V end was cut by 1 base, the J end by 6 bases, with 12 bases between.

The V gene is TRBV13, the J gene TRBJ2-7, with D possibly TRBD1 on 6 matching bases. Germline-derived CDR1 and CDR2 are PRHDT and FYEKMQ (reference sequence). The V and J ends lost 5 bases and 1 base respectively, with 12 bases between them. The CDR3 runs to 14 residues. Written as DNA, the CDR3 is TGTGCCAGCAGCACAACAGGGTTATCCTACGAGCAGTACTTC. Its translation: CASSTTGLSYEQYF.

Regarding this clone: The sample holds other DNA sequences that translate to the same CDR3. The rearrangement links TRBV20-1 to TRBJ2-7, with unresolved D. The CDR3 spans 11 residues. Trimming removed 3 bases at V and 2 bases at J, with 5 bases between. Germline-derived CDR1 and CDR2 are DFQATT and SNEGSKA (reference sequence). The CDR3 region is CSASRAYEQYF. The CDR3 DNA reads TGCAGTGCTAGCCGCGCCTACGAGCAGTACTTC.

The CDR3 nucleotides are TGTGCCAGCAGCCCACTAGCGGCAAGCTCCTACAATGAGCAGTTCTTC. Translation gives CASSPLAASSYNEQFF. This chain joins TRBV5-6 and TRBJ2-1; 8 nucleotides line up with TRBD2. Per the germline V gene, CDR1 is SGHDT and CDR2 is YYEEEE. Trimming removed 4 bases from V and 0 bases from J; junction bases left unmatched: 6. This CDR3 is built from 16 residues.

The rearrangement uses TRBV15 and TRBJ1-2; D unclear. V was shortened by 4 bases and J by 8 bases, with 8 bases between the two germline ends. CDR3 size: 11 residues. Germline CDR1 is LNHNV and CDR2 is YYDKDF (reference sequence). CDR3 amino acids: CATSNGRGYTF. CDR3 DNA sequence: TGTGCCACCAGCAACGGGAGGGGCTACACCTTC. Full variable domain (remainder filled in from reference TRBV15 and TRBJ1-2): DAMVIQNPRYQVTQFGKPVTLSCSQTLNHNVMYWYQQKSSQAPKLLFHYYDKDFNNEADTPDNFQSRRPNTSFCFLDIRSPGLGDTAMYLCATSNGRGYTFGSGTRLTVV.

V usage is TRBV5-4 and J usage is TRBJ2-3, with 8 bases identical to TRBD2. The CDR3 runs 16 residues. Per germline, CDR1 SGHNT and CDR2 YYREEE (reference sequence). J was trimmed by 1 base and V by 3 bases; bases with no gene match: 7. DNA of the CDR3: TGTGCCAGCAGCTATCAGCGGGAGCGGCGCACAGATACGCAGTATTTT. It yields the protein CASSYQRERRTDTQYF.

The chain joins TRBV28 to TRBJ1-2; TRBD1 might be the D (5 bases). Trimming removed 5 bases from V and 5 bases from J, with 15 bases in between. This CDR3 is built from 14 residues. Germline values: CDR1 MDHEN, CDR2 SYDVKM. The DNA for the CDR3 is TGTGCCAGCAGTCTAGTTCTGGGACGATATGGCTACACCTTC. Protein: CASSLVLGRYGYTF.

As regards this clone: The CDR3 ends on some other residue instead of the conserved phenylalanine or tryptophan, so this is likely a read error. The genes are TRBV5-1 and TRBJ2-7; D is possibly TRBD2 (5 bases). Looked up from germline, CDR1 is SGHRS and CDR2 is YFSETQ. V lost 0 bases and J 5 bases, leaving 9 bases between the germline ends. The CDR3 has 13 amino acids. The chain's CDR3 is CASSLVGNNEQYL. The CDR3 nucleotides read TGCGCCAGCAGCTTGGTCGGGAACAACGAGCAGTACCTC.

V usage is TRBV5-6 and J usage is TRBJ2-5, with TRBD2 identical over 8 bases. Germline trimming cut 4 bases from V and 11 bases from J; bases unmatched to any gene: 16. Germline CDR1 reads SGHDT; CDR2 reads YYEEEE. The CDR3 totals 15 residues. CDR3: CASSPGGGLVAEQYF. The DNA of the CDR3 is TGTGCCAGCAGCCCTGGGGGGGGACTAGTAGCGGAGCAGTACTTC.

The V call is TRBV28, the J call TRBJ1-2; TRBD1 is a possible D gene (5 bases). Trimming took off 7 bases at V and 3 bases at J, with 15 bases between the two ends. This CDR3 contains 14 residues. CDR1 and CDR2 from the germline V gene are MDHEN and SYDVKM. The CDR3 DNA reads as TGTGCCAGCACCCGCGGGGCGATTCACTATGGCTACACCTTC. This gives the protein CASTRGAIHYGYTF.

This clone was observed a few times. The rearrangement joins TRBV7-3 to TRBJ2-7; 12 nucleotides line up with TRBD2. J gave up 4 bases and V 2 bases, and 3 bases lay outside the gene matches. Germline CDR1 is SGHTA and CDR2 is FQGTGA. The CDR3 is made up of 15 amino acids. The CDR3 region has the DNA TGTGCCAGCAGCTTAGCGGGGACTAGCGGGTACGAGCAGTACTTC. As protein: CASSLAGTSGYEQYF.

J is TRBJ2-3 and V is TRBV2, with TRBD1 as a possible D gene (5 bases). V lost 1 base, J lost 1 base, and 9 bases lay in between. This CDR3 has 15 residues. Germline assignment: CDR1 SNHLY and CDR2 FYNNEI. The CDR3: CASSEEARGTDTQYF. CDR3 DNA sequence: TGTGCCAGCAGTGAAGAGGCCAGGGGCACAGATACGCAGTATTTT.

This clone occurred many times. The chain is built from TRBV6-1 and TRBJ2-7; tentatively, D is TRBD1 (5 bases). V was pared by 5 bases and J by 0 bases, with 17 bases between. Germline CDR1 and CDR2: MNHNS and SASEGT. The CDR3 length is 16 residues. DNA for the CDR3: TGTGCCAGCAGTCAAGGGGCAGGCTATAGCTCCTACGAGCAGTACTTC. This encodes CASSQGAGYSSYEQYF.

The CDR3 spells CASRDRAKNEQFF. Here the CDR3 DNA reads TGTGCCAGTAGGGACAGGGCGAAAAATGAGCAGTTCTTC. V usage is TRBV2 and J usage is TRBJ2-1, with 9 bases aligning to TRBD1. CDR3 size: 13 residues. Germline V gives CDR1 SNHLY, CDR2 FYNNEI. With 9 bases clipped from V and 7 bases from J, the junction kept 7 bases outside the gene matches.

CDR3 nucleotide sequence: TGCGCCAGCAGCTTGTGGCCTAGCGGGAGTTCCTACAATGAGCAGTTCTTC. Translated, it gives CASSLWPSGSSYNEQFF. The chain is built from TRBV5-1 and TRBJ2-1; TRBD2 matches 10 bases. CDR3 size: 17 residues. V shed 1 base, J shed 1 base, and the junction held 5 bases outside the gene matches. Germline assignment: CDR1 SGHRS and CDR2 YFSETQ.

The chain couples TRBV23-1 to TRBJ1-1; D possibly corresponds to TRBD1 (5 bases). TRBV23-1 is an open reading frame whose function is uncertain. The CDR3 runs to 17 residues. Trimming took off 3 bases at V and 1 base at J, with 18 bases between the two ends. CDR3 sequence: CASSHKRRAGRNTEAFF. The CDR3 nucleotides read TGCGCCAGCAGTCATAAACGCAGGGCGGGGAGGAACACTGAAGCTTTCTTT.

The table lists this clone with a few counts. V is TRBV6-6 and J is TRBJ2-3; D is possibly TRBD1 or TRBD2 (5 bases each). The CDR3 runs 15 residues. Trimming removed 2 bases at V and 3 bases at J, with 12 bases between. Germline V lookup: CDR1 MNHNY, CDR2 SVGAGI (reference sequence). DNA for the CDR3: TGTGCCAGCAGTTACGGGGGAGCACATACAGATACGCAGTATTTT. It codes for CASSYGGAHTDTQYF.

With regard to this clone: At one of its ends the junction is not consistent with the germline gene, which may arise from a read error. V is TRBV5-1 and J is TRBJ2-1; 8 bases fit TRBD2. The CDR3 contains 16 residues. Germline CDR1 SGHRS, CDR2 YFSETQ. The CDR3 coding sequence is TGCGCCAGCAGCTTGGCAGGTAGCGGGGTTTACAATGGGCAGTTCTTC. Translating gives CASSLAGSGVYNGQFF.

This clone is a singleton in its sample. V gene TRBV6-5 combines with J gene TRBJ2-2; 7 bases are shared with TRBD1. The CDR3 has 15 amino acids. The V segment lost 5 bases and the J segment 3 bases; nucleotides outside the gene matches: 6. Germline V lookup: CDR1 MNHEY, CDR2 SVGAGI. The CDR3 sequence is CASSPGDSHTGELFF. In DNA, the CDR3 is TGTGCCAGCAGTCCTGGGGACAGCCACACCGGGGAGCTGTTTTTT.

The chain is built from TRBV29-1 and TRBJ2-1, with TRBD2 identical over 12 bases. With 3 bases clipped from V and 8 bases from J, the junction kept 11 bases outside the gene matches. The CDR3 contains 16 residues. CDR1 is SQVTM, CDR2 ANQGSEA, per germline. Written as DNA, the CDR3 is TGCAGCGTTGAGGGGGGTCTAGCGGGAGGGCCTGATGAGCAGTTCTTC. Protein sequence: CSVEGGLAGGPDEQFF.

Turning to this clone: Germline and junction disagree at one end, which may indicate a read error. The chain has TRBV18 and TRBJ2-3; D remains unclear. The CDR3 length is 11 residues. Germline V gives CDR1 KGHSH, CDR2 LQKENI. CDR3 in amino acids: CASSPQGSVFF. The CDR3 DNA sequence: TGTGCCAGCTCACCACAGGGATCCGTTTTTTTT.

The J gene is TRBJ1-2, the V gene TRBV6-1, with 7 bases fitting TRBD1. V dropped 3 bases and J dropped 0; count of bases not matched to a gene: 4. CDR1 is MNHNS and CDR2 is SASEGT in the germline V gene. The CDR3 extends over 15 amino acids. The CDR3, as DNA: TGTGCCAGCAGTGAGCGACAGGGATCTAACTATGGCTACACCTTC. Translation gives CASSERQGSNYGYTF.